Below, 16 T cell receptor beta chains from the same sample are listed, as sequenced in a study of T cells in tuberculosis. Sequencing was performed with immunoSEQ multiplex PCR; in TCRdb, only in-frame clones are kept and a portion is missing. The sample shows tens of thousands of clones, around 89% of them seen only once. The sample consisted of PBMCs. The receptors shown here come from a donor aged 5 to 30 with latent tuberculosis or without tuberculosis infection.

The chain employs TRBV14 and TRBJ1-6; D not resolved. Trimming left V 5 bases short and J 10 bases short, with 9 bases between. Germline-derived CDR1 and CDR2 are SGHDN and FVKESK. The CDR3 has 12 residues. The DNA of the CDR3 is TGTGCCAGCAGCTGGCCCCAATCACCCCTCCACTTT. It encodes CASSWPQSPLHF.

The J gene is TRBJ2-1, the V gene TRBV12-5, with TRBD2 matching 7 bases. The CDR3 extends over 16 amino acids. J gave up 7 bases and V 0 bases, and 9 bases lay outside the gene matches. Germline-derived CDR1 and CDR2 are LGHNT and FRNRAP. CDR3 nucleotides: TGTGCTAGTGGTTTGGTACGGGCGGGGGTAAGGAATGAGCAGTTCTTC. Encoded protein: CASGLVRAGVRNEQFF.

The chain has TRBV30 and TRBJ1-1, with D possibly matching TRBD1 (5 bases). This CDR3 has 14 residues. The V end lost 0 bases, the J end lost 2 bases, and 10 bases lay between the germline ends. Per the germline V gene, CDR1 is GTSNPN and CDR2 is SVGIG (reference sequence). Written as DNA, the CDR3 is TGTGCCTGGAGTGTACGGGGGAGCAACACTGAAGCTTTCTTT. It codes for CAWSVRGSNTEAFF.

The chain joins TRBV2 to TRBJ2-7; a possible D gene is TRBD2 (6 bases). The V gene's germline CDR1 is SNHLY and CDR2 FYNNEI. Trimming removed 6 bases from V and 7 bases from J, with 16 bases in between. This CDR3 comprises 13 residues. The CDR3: CASRGPMGREQYF. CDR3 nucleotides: TGTGCCAGCAGGGGACCCATGGGGAGGGAGCAGTACTTC. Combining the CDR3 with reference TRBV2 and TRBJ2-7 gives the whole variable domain EPEVTQTPSHQVTQMGQEVILRCVPISNHLYFYWYRQILGQKVEFLVSFYNNEISEKSEIFDDQFSVERPDGSNFTLKIRSTKLEDSAMYFCASRGPMGREQYFGPGTRLTVT.

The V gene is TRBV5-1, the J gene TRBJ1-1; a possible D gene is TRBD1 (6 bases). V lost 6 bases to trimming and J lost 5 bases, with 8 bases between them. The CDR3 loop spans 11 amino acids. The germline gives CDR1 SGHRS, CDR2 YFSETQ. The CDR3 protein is CASKGQTEAFF. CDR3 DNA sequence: TGCGCCAGCAAAGGACAGACTGAAGCTTTCTTT.

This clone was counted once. Here the CDR3 DNA reads TGCGCCAGCAGCTTGGGCGCGGGGGCTGGTCCGTACAATGAGCAGTTCTTC. Amino acid sequence: CASSLGAGAGPYNEQFF. The chain employs TRBV5-1 and TRBJ2-1, with D possibly being TRBD2 (7 bases). The length of the CDR3 is 17 residues. Germline CDR1 SGHRS, CDR2 YFSETQ. Deletions cut 0 bases from V and 4 bases from J, with 17 bases between.

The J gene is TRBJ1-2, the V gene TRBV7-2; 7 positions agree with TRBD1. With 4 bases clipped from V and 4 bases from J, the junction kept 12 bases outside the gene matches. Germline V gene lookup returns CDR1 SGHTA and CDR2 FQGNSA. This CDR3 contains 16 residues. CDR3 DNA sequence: TGTGCCAGCAGCTACCCCGGGACAGCGAGGAGCTATGGCTACACCTTC. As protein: CASSYPGTARSYGYTF.

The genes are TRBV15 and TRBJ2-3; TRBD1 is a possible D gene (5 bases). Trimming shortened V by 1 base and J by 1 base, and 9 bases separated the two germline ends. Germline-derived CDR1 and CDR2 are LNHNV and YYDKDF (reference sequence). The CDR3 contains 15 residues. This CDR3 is CATSRGQIGTDTQYF. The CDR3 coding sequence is TGTGCCACCAGCAGAGGACAGATTGGCACAGATACGCAGTATTTT.

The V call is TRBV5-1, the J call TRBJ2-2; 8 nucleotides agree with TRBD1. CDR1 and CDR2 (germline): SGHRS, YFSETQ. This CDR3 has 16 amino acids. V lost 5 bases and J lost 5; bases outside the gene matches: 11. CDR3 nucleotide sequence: TGCGCCAGCAGTTTTCTAGACAGGGGTGAAACCGGGGAGCTGTTTTTT. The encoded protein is CASSFLDRGETGELFF.

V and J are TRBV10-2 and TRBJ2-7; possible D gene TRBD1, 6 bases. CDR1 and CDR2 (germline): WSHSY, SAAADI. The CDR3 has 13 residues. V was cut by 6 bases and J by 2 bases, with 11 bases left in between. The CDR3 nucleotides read TGCGCCAGCAGCCGGGACACCGCCTACGAGCAGTACTTC. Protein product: CASSRDTAYEQYF.

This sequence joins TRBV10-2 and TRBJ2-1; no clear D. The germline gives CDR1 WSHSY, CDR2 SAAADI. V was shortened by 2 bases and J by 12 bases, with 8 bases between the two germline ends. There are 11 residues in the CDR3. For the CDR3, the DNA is TGCGCCAGCAGTGAGGCGAGAGCGCAGTTCTTC. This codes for CASSEARAQFF.

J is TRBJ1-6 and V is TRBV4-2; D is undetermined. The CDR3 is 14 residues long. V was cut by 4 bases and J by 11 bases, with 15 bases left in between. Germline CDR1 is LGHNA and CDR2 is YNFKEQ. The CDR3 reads CASSRGAWEPPLHF. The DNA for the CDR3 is TGTGCCAGCAGCCGCGGTGCTTGGGAGCCACCCCTCCACTTT.

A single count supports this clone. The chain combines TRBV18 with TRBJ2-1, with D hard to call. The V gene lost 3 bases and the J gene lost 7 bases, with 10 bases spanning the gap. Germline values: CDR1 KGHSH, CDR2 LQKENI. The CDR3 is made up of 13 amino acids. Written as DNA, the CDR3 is TGTGCCAGCTCACCTCTAGAAGGAAATGAGCAGTTCTTC. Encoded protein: CASSPLEGNEQFF.

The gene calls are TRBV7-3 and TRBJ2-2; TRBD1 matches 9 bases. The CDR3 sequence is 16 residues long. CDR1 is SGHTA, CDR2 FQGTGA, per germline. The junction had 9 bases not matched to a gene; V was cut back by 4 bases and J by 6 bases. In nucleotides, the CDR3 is TGTGCCAGCAGCTCTGGGACAGGGCTTAATCCCGGGGAGCTGTTTTTT. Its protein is CASSSGTGLNPGELFF.

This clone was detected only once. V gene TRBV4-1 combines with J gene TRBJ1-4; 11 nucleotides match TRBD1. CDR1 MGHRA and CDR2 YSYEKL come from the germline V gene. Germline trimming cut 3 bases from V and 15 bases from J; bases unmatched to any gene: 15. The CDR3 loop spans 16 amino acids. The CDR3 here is CASSQSPGTGGLHVFF. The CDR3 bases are TGCGCCAGCAGCCAGTCACCCGGGACAGGGGGGCTTCATGTGTTTTTT.

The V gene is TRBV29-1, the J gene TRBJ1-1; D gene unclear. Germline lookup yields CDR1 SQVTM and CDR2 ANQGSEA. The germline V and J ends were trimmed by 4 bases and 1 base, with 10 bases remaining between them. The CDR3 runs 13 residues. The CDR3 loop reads CSVAWGANTEAFF. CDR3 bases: TGCAGCGTTGCCTGGGGAGCGAACACTGAAGCTTTCTTT.